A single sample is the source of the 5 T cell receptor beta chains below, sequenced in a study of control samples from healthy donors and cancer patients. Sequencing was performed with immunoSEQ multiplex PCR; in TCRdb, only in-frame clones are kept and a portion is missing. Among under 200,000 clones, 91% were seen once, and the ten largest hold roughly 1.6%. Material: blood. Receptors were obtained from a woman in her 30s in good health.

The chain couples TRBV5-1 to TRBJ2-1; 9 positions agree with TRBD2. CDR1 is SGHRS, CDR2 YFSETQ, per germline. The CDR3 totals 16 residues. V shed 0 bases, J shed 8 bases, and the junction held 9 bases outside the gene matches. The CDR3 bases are TGCGCCAGCAGCTTGGGAGTCTCTAGCGGGACCGATGAGCAGTTCTTC. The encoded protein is CASSLGVSSGTDEQFF.

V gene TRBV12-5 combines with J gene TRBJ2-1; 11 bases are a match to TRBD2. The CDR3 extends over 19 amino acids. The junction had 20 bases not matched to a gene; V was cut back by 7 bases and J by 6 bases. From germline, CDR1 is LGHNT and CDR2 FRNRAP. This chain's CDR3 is CASDSTDSLAGGRLNEQFF. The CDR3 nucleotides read TGTGCTAGTGACTCCACCGACAGTCTAGCGGGAGGTCGTCTCAATGAGCAGTTCTTC. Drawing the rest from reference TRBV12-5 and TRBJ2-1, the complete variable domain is DARVTQTPRHKVTEMGQEVTMRCQPILGHNTVFWYRQTMMQGLELLAYFRNRAPLDDSGMPKDRFSAEMPDATLATLKIQPSEPRDSAVYFCASDSTDSLAGGRLNEQFFGPGTRLTVL.

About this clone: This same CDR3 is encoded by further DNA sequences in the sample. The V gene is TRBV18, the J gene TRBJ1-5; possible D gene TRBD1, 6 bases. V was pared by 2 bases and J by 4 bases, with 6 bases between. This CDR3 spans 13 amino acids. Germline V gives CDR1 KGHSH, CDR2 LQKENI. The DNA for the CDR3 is TGTGCCAGCTCACCAGACAGGAATCAGCCCCAGCATTTT. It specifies CASSPDRNQPQHF.

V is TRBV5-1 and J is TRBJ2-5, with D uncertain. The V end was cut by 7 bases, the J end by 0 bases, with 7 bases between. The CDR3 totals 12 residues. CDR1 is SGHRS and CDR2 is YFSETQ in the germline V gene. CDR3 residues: CASFLNQETQYF. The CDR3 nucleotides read TGCGCCAGCTTTCTTAACCAAGAGACCCAGTACTTC.

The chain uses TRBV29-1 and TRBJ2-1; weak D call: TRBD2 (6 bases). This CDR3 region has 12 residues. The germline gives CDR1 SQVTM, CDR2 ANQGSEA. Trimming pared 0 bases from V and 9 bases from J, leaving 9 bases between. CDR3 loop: CSVEESGVEQFF. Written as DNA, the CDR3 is TGCAGCGTTGAAGAGTCGGGAGTTGAGCAGTTCTTC.